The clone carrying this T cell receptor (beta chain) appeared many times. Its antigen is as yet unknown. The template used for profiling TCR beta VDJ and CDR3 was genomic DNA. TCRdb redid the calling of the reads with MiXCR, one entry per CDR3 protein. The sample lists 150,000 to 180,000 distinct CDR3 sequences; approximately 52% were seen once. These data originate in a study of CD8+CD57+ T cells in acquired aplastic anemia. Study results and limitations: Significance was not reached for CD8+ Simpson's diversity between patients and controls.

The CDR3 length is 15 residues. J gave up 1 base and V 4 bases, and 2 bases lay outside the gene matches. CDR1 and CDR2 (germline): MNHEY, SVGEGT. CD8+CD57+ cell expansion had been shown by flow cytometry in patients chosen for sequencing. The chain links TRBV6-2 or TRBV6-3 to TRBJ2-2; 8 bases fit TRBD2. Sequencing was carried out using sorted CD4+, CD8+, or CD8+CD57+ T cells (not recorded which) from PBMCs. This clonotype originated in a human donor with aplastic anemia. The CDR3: CASSSTSENTGELFF. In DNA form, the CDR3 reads TGTGCCAGCAGTTCGACTAGCGAGAACACCGGGGAGCTGTTTTTT.